This TCR beta chain stems from a study of blood T cell repertoires in COVID-19. Sequencing used immunoSEQ multiplex PCR; TCRdb keeps in-frame clones, though not all of them. The sample shows approximately 300,000 clones, roughly 90% of them seen only once. The CDR3 spans 14 residues. V lost 7 bases to trimming and J lost 5 bases, with 15 bases between them. CDR1 and CDR2 from the germline V gene are MDHEN and SYDVKM. The chain carries TRBV28 and TRBJ2-1; TRBD1 is a possible D gene (6 bases). The TCR was taken from a man aged 60 to 69 who had recovered from COVID-19. Sequencing used PBMCs or T cells enriched from blood (not recorded which). The CDR3 region is CASTQPRQDNEQFF. In DNA, the CDR3 is TGTGCCAGCACCCAACCAAGACAGGACAATGAGCAGTTCTTC.